These 5 T cell receptor beta chains originate from one sample sequenced in a study of T cells in localized non-small cell lung cancer. Clones were sequenced by immunoSEQ multiplex PCR, and TCRdb holds only the in-frame ones, with some missing. The sample has tens of thousands of clones, 70% to 90% seen once. The sequencing here drew on peripheral blood, taken before any cancer treatment. The receptors derive from a male donor at least 60 years old with stage III squamous cell lung carcinoma.

V and J are TRBV19 and TRBJ2-2; D perhaps matches TRBD2 (5 bases). The CDR3 runs to 14 residues. V dropped 1 base and J dropped 5 bases, with 8 bases sitting between them. Germline V lookup: CDR1 LNHDA, CDR2 SQIVND (reference sequence). CDR3 amino acids: CASSIVEGTGELFF. CDR3 in DNA: TGTGCCAGTAGTATAGTTGAGGGAACCGGGGAGCTGTTTTTT.

The V gene is TRBV5-1, the J gene TRBJ2-1, with D possibly TRBD2 on 6 matching bases. Trimming left V 3 bases short and J 3 bases short, with 10 bases between. Germline loops: CDR1 SGHRS, CDR2 YFSETQ. This CDR3 has 14 amino acids. The CDR3 region is CASSYGGNYNEQFF. As DNA, the CDR3 is TGCGCCAGCAGCTACGGGGGTAACTACAATGAGCAGTTCTTC.

In its sample, this clone was seen a few times. The rearrangement uses TRBV5-4 and TRBJ1-6, with 8 bases aligning to TRBD1. V dropped 0 bases and J dropped 9; count of bases not matched to a gene: 5. The CDR3 totals 15 residues. Germline CDR1 SGHNT, CDR2 YYREEE (reference sequence). CDR3 DNA sequence: TGTGCCAGCAGCTTGGGGACAGGGTCGGCTTCACCCCTCCACTTT. Protein product: CASSLGTGSASPLHF.

Comment on this clone: Other DNA sequences within the sample encode an identical CDR3. V gene TRBV2 combines with J gene TRBJ2-5; D not certain. The germline V gene has CDR1 SNHLY and CDR2 FYNNEI. Between the trimmed V and J ends, which lost 8 bases and 4 bases, there was a span of 8 bases. This CDR3 has 11 residues. Written as DNA, the CDR3 is TGTGCCAGCTCAGTCGGAGAGACCCAGTACTTC. Translation: CASSVGETQYF.

This clone appeared a single time. This chain links TRBV7-6 with TRBJ1-1; D may be TRBD1 (5 bases). V was shortened by 4 bases and J by 4 bases, with 13 bases between the two germline ends. The germline CDR1 and CDR2 sequences are SGHVS and FNYEAQ. The CDR3 spans 14 residues. The CDR3, as DNA: TGTGCCAGCAGCTCGACAGAGGTAGGCACTGAAGCTTTCTTT. Translated: CASSSTEVGTEAFF. The complete variable domain, with remaining parts taken from reference TRBV7-6 and TRBJ1-1, reads GAGVSQSPRYKVTKRGQDVALRCDPISGHVSLYWYRQALGQGPEFLTYFNYEAQQDKSGLPNDRFSAERPEGSISTLTIQRTEQRDSAMYRCASSSTEVGTEAFFGQGTRLTVV.